The 28 T cell receptor beta chains presented below share a single source sample, sequenced in a study of CD8 T cells in Susac syndrome. RNA in amounts of roughly 0.5 to 1 ug was reverse transcribed with random hexamers. One entry per CDR3 protein results from TCRdb running MiXCR on the immunoSEQ multiplex PCR reads. The table has over 120,000 distinct CDR3 sequences, 94% seen once; the top ten hold 0.07% to 0.1%. The sequenced sample consisted of CD4+ T cells from PBMCs. Source of these receptors: a human donor in good health.

A note on this clonotype: One junction end does not reproduce the germline sequence, and a read error may be involved. The chain couples TRBV16 to TRBJ1-1; possible D gene TRBD1, 5 bases. This CDR3 contains 15 residues. Germline CDR1 and CDR2: KGHSY and FQNENV. CDR3 DNA: TGTGCCAGCAGTCCACGTGGCAGGGTGAACACTGCAGCTTTCTTT. It is translated as CASSPRGRVNTAAFF.

V and J are TRBV3-1 and TRBJ1-5, with no clear D. This CDR3 comprises 13 residues. The V gene's germline CDR1 is LGHDT and CDR2 YNNKEL (reference sequence). Deletions cut 0 bases from V and 5 bases from J, with 5 bases between. CDR3 in amino acids: CASSQDPHQPQHF. The CDR3 bases are TGTGCCAGCAGCCAAGACCCCCATCAGCCCCAGCATTTT.

CDR3 loop: CASSVGTGANYGYTF. CDR3 bases: TGTGCCAGCAGCGTAGGGACAGGGGCTAACTATGGCTACACCTTC. The gene calls are TRBV9 and TRBJ1-2, with 9 nucleotides matching TRBD1. This CDR3 region has 15 residues. Germline values: CDR1 SGDLS, CDR2 YYNGEE. Unmatched junction bases numbered 0, after V lost 0 bases and J lost 0 bases.

CDR3 bases: TGTGCCAGCAGTCCCGCAGTGGGGGGCTACACCTTC. Residues: CASSPAVGGYTF. V usage is TRBV27 and J usage is TRBJ1-2; D unresolved. V dropped 5 bases and J dropped 8 bases, with 12 bases sitting between them. Germline V gene sequence: CDR1 MNHEY, CDR2 SMNVEV (reference sequence). CDR3 length: 12 residues.

The chain recombines TRBV14 with TRBJ1-4; D ambiguous. Germline V CDR1 and CDR2: SGHDN, FVKESK. This CDR3 spans 12 amino acids. V gave up 0 bases and J gave up 7 bases, with 3 bases separating them. In DNA, the CDR3 is TGTGCCAGCAGCCAAGACATTGAAAAACTGTTTTTT. Translated, it gives CASSQDIEKLFF.

The chain couples TRBV28 to TRBJ2-1; TRBD2 matches 8 bases. There are 13 residues in the CDR3. V shed 10 bases, J shed 5 bases, and the junction held 7 bases outside the gene matches. In germline, CDR1 is MDHEN, CDR2 SYDVKM. CDR3 in DNA: TGTGCCACAGGGCGGGAGGTAAACAATGAGCAGTTCTTC. This gives the protein CATGREVNNEQFF.

This clonotype was seen once. The rearrangement uses TRBV5-6 and TRBJ2-2, with TRBD1 matching 7 bases. Germline V CDR1 and CDR2: SGHDT, YYEEEE. The CDR3 length is 16 residues. V trimming: 0 bases; J trimming: 5 bases; junction bases outside the gene matches: 7. The CDR3 DNA sequence: TGTGCCAGCAGCTTGGGAGGCAGGGGGACGACCGGGGAGCTGTTTTTT. Protein sequence: CASSLGGRGTTGELFF.

V is TRBV25-1 and J is TRBJ2-1, with 8 bases lining up with TRBD1. The ends lost 1 base at V and 7 bases at J; junction bases unmatched: 6. Looked up from germline, CDR1 is MGHDK and CDR2 is SYGVNS. The CDR3 has 15 amino acids. The CDR3 region is CASSELDRDVNEQFF. The CDR3, as DNA: TGTGCCAGCAGTGAATTGGACAGGGATGTGAATGAGCAGTTCTTC.

The chain links TRBV27 to TRBJ1-4, with 9 bases matching TRBD1. Unmatched junction bases numbered 6, after V lost 6 bases and J lost 7 bases. This CDR3 is built from 14 residues. From germline, CDR1 is MNHEY and CDR2 SMNVEV (reference sequence). This CDR3 is CASSDRGSREKLFF. In nucleotides, the CDR3 is TGTGCCAGCAGCGACAGGGGGTCTCGTGAAAAACTGTTTTTT.

V is TRBV5-6 and J is TRBJ2-7; no firm D call. Germline V gene lookup returns CDR1 SGHDT and CDR2 YYEEEE. The CDR3 is made up of 15 amino acids. Trimming shortened V by 0 bases and J by 4 bases, and 14 bases separated the two germline ends. The CDR3 DNA is TGTGCCAGCAGCTTGGAAGGACGCTACAATTACGAGCAGTACTTC. Protein: CASSLEGRYNYEQYF.

This rearrangement joins TRBV2 to TRBJ2-4, with a possible D match to TRBD2 (6 bases). CDR3 size: 15 residues. Germline CDR1 SNHLY, CDR2 FYNNEI. V was trimmed by 7 bases and J by 4 bases, leaving 17 bases between them. The CDR3 here is CASINGRFGKNIQYF. In DNA form, the CDR3 reads TGTGCCAGCATCAACGGGAGATTCGGAAAAAACATTCAGTACTTC.

The J gene is TRBJ2-2, the V gene TRBV7-3; maybe TRBD2 (5 bases). The CDR3 runs to 15 residues. Deletions cut 5 bases from V and 4 bases from J, with 14 bases between. Per germline, CDR1 SGHTA and CDR2 FQGTGA. CDR3 region: CASSQTAAGTGELFF. The CDR3 DNA is TGTGCCAGCAGCCAGACTGCCGCGGGCACCGGGGAGCTGTTTTTT.

The chain joins TRBV12-3 or TRBV12-4 to TRBJ1-2; 7 nucleotides align to TRBD1. The CDR3 totals 14 residues. Trimming at V came to 3 bases and at J to 7 bases, leaving 8 bases not matched to a gene. DNA for the CDR3: TGTGCCAGCAGTTTGGGGACAGTACATCCTGGCTACACCTTC. Its protein product is CASSLGTVHPGYTF.

The chain carries TRBV20-1 and TRBJ2-7, with D possibly being TRBD1 (6 bases). The V end lost 2 bases, the J end lost 6 bases, and 23 bases lay between the germline ends. Per germline, CDR1 DFQATT and CDR2 SNEGSKA (reference sequence). This CDR3 spans 16 amino acids. This CDR3 is CSARRFGAGIGGEQYF. The CDR3 bases are TGCAGTGCTAGAAGGTTCGGGGCCGGGATAGGGGGCGAGCAGTACTTC.

The chain joins TRBV23-1 to TRBJ2-1; 10 bases agree with TRBD2. TRBV23-1 is annotated as an ORF whose role is uncertain. The CDR3 covers 14 residues. Unmatched junction bases numbered 7, after V lost 7 bases and J lost 7 bases. The CDR3 DNA is TGCGCCAGCACGGCCCAGCGGGAGGGGAATGAGCAGTTCTTC. This codes for CASTAQREGNEQFF.

This chain uses TRBV2 with TRBJ2-5; either TRBD1 or TRBD2 may supply D (5 bases each). V was pared by 4 bases and J by 5 bases, with 11 bases between. The V gene's germline CDR1 is SNHLY and CDR2 FYNNEI. This CDR3 is built from 13 residues. The CDR3 sequence: CASSVGTDETQYF. In DNA, the CDR3 is TGTGCCAGCAGTGTGGGGACCGACGAGACCCAGTACTTC. The variable domain in full, with the rest retrieved from reference TRBV2 and TRBJ2-5, is EPEVTQTPSHQVTQMGQEVILRCVPISNHLYFYWYRQILGQKVEFLVSFYNNEISEKSEIFDDQFSVERPDGSNFTLKIRSTKLEDSAMYFCASSVGTDETQYFGPGTRLLVL.

The chain couples TRBV18 to TRBJ2-6; TRBD1 aligns across 10 bases. With V trimmed by 4 bases and J by 8 bases, 2 bases remained unmatched. The germline V gene encodes CDR1 KGHSH and CDR2 LQKENI. This CDR3 comprises 14 residues. Written as DNA, the CDR3 is TGTGCCAGCTCACAGGACAGGGGGACCAACGTCCTGACTTTC. Residues: CASSQDRGTNVLTF.

This chain's CDR3 is CASSLETGTDTQYF. In DNA, the CDR3 is TGCGCCAGCAGCTTGGAGACGGGAACAGATACGCAGTATTTT. The genes are TRBV5-1 and TRBJ2-3; D perhaps matches TRBD2 (5 bases). This CDR3 contains 14 residues. The V end lost 0 bases, the J end lost 3 bases, and 8 bases lay between the germline ends. In germline, CDR1 is SGHRS, CDR2 YFSETQ. Using reference TRBV5-1 and TRBJ2-3 for the parts outside the CDR3, the full variable domain is KAGVTQTPRYLIKTRGQQVTLSCSPISGHRSVSWYQQTPGQGLQFLFEYFSETQRNKGNFPGRFSGRQFSNSRSEMNVSTLELGDSALYLCASSLETGTDTQYFGPGTRLTVL.

The CDR3 coding sequence is TGTGCCAGTTCCCAGGCAAACACTGAAGCTTTCTTT. Its protein is CASSQANTEAFF. This chain uses TRBV3-1 with TRBJ1-1; D not certain. This CDR3 is 12 amino acids long. The germline CDR1 and CDR2 sequences are LGHDT and YNNKEL (reference sequence). V shed 9 bases and J shed 2 bases, with 10 bases lying between them.

CDR3 sequence reads: CASSMGGNQPQHF. As DNA, the CDR3 is TGCGCCAGCAGCATGGGGGGAAATCAGCCCCAGCATTTT. This chain joins TRBV5-1 and TRBJ1-5, with TRBD1 as a possible D gene (5 bases). Per the germline V gene, CDR1 is SGHRS and CDR2 is YFSETQ. Trimming took 4 bases from V and 4 from J, leaving 9 bases between them. The CDR3 extends over 13 amino acids.

The genes are TRBV24-1 and TRBJ2-5; 7 nucleotides align to TRBD1. CDR1 is KGHDR, CDR2 SFDVKD, per germline. This CDR3 comprises 15 residues. Trimming at V came to 6 bases and at J to 0 bases, leaving 6 bases not matched to a gene. CDR3 region: CATSQLDRDQETQYF. The CDR3 region has the DNA TGTGCCACCAGTCAACTCGACAGGGACCAAGAGACCCAGTACTTC.

The rearrangement uses TRBV9 and TRBJ2-3; D ambiguous. In germline, CDR1 is SGDLS, CDR2 YYNGEE. The V and J ends lost 0 bases and 6 bases respectively, with 5 bases between them. The CDR3 spans 12 residues. This chain's CDR3 is CASSVASDTQYF. The CDR3 coding sequence is TGTGCCAGCAGCGTAGCTTCCGATACGCAGTATTTT.

The chain combines TRBV6-1 with TRBJ2-7; TRBD2 aligns across 10 bases. The CDR3 extends over 15 amino acids. Germline V gene lookup returns CDR1 MNHNS and CDR2 SASEGT. The trim removed 6 bases at V and 4 bases at J, leaving 9 bases unmatched. In DNA form, the CDR3 reads TGTGCCAGCAGGGGAGGACTAGCGGAAAGATACGAGCAGTACTTC. It translates to CASRGGLAERYEQYF.

This chain joins TRBV20-1 and TRBJ2-5; TRBD2 matches 8 bases. The CDR3 spans 13 residues. CDR1 is DFQATT and CDR2 is SNEGSKA in the germline V gene (reference sequence). Here the CDR3 reads CSHGGEIGETQYF. Written as DNA, the CDR3 is TGCAGCCACGGGGGGGAAATTGGGGAGACCCAGTACTTC.

This chain connects TRBV10-3 to TRBJ2-5; perhaps TRBD2 as D (5 bases). This CDR3 comprises 14 residues. The V and J ends lost 2 bases and 2 bases respectively, with 9 bases between them. Germline assignment: CDR1 ENHRY and CDR2 SYGVKD. CDR3 protein: CAISEGLAQETQYF. DNA of the CDR3: TGTGCCATCAGTGAGGGGCTAGCTCAAGAGACCCAGTACTTC.

This chain joins TRBV6-5 and TRBJ2-7; D remains unclear. The germline CDR1 and CDR2 sequences are MNHEY and SVGAGI. Deletions cut 4 bases from V and 3 bases from J, with 10 bases between. This CDR3 has 13 amino acids. CDR3 sequence: CASSLHRNYEQYF. The CDR3 DNA is TGTGCCAGCAGTTTACACAGAAACTACGAGCAGTACTTC.

The chain combines TRBV5-1 with TRBJ2-1; 11 nucleotides align to TRBD2. Germline V gene lookup returns CDR1 SGHRS and CDR2 YFSETQ. This CDR3 contains 16 residues. The ends lost 5 bases at V and 0 bases at J; junction bases unmatched: 4. The CDR3 protein is CASRSTSGSSYNEQFF. The CDR3 DNA is TGCGCCAGCAGATCCACTAGCGGGAGCTCCTACAATGAGCAGTTCTTC. Complete variable domain (other parts from reference TRBV5-1 and TRBJ2-1): KAGVTQTPRYLIKTRGQQVTLSCSPISGHRSVSWYQQTPGQGLQFLFEYFSETQRNKGNFPGRFSGRQFSNSRSEMNVSTLELGDSALYLCASRSTSGSSYNEQFFGPGTRLTVL.

This chain uses TRBV7-8 with TRBJ1-2; no reliable D call. Trimming stripped 5 bases from V and 4 bases from J, with 14 bases between. The V gene's germline CDR1 is SGHVS and CDR2 FQNEAQ. This CDR3 is 14 amino acids long. CDR3 coding DNA: TGTGCCAGCAGCATACAAGGCGGACGCTATGGCTACACCTTC. It codes for CASSIQGGRYGYTF.